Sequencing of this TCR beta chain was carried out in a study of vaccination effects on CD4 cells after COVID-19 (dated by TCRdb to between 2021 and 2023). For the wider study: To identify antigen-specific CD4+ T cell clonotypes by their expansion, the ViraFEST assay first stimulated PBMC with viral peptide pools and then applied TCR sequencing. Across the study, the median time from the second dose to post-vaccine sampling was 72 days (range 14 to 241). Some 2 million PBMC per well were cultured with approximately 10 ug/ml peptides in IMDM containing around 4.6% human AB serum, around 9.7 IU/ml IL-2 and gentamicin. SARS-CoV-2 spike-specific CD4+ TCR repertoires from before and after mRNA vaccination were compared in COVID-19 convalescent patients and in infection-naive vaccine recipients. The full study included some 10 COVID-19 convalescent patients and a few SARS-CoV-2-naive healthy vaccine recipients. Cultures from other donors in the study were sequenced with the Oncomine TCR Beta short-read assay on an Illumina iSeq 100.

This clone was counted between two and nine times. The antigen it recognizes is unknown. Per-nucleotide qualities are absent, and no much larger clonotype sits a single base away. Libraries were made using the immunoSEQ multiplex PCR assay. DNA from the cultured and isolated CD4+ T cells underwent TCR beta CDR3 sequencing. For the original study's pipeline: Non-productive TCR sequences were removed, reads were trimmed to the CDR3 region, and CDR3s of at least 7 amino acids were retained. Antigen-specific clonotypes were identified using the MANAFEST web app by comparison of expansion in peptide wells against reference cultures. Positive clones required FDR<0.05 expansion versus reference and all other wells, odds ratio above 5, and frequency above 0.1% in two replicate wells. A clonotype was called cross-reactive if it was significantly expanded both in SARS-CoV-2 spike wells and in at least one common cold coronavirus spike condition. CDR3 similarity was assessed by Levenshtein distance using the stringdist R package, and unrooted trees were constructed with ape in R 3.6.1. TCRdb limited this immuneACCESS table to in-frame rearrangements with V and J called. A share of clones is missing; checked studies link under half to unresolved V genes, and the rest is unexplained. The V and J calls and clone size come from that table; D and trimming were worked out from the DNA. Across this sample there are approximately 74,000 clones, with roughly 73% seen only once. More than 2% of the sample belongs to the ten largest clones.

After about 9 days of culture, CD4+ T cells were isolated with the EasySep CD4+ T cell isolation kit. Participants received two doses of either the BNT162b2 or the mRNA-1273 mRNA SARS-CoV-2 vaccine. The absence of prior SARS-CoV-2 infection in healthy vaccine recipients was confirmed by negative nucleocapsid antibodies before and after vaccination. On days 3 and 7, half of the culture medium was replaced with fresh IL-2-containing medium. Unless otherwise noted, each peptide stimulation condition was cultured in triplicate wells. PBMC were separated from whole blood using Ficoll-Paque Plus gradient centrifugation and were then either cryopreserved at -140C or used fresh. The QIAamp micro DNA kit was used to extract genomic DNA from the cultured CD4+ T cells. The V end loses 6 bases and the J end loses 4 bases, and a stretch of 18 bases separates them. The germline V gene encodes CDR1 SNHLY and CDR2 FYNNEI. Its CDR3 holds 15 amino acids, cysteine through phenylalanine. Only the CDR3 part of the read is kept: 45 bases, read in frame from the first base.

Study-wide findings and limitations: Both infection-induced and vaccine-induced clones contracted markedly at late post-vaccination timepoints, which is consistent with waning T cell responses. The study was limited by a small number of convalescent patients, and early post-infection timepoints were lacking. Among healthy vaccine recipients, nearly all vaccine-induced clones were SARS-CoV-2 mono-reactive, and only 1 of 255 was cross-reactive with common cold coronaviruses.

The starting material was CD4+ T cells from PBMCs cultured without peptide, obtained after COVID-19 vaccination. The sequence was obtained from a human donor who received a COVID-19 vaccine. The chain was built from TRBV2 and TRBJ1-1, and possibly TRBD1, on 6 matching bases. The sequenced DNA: TGTGCCAGCAGGGTCCAGGGGAGTCCGTTCACTGAAGCTTTCTTT. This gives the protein CASRVQGSPFTEAFF.